This T cell receptor (beta chain) was sequenced in a study of vaccination and CD4 T cells after COVID-19 (dated by TCRdb to the early 2020s). Regarding the complete study: SARS-CoV-2 positivity had been established in the convalescent patients by nasal swab PCR, and mild disease was recorded in about 9 of these patients and severe disease in one. In control cultures, a CEFX viral epitope pool was used as positive control, an HIV-1 Nef peptide pool was used as negative control, or no peptide was added. The cultures were stimulated with overlapping spike peptide pools from SARS-CoV-2 and from the common cold coronaviruses HCoV-NL63, HCoV-OC43 and HCoV-229E. Post-COVID blood samples from convalescent patients were collected a median of 101 days after diagnosis, with a range of roughly 30 to 170 days. In roughly eleven COVID-19 convalescent patients and a handful of infection-naive healthy vaccine recipients, the spike-specific CD4+ TCR repertoire before mRNA vaccination was compared with the repertoire after mRNA vaccination. Participants received two doses of either the Pfizer-BioNTech BNT162b2 vaccine (n=8) or the Moderna mRNA-1273 vaccine (n=2). Post-vaccine blood samples were obtained a median of approximately 70 days after the second vaccine dose, with a range of roughly 13 to 250 days. Six males and four females were included in the convalescent cohort, with two Hispanic individuals, seven Caucasians, two Asians and one multiracial person represented. What the study reported, not specific to this receptor: In convalescent patients, nearly all vaccine-specific clones (304 of 307) were found to be mono-reactive for SARS-CoV-2 spike rather than cross-reactive with common cold coronaviruses. In convalescent patients, a median 86.3% of post-vaccine SARS-CoV-2-reactive clones were detected only after vaccination, suggesting vaccine-specific priming. Only a relatively small number of convalescent patients were included in the study, and early timepoints following natural infection were not analyzed. An increase in the median number of SARS-CoV-2-reactive clonotypes from more than 20 after infection to 35 to 40 after vaccination was observed, but the change was not found to be significant.

The germline V gene specifies MDHEN as CDR1 and SYDVKM as CDR2. There are 12 amino acids in the CDR3, from cysteine to phenylalanine inclusive. Solely the CDR3 DNA is kept, with 36 bases framed from the first base. The germline ends are 12 bases apart after V is trimmed by 5 bases and J by 8 bases. Receptor amplification or capture employed PCR. At the Johns Hopkins FTIC core, DNA from the cultured CD4+ T cells underwent TCR sequencing with the Oncomine TCR Beta short-read assay. The QIAamp micro DNA kit was used to extract genomic DNA from the cultured CD4+ T cells. Oncomine TCR Beta libraries from cultured CD4+ T cells were pooled using unique dual indexes and sequenced on an Illumina iSeq 100. Per the authors' processing: Non-productive sequences were filtered out, and CDR3s that did not start with C, did not end with F or W, or were shorter than 7 amino acids were discarded. The MANAFEST web application was used to identify antigen-specific clonotypes by comparing peptide-stimulated wells against reference wells and other culture wells. To be called positive, a clone needed an FDR below 0.05, an odds ratio above 5, and a productive frequency above 0.1% in at least two of three replicate wells. A clonotype was classed as cross-reactive if the clonotype showed significant expansion both in SARS-CoV-2 spike wells and in at least one common cold coronavirus spike condition. CDR3 homology was assessed with Levenshtein distances (stringdist) and unrooted phylogenetic trees (ape) in R version 3.6.1. TCRdb handled the public reads itself, with Q25 trimming in fastp and clone calling in MiXCR, and kept productive beta chains. Rows with a matching CDR3 protein are joined into one entry that keeps the most common DNA and genes. The V and J calls shown here were made by TCRdb, not taken from the authors' results. This sample comprises about 4,000 distinct CDR3 sequences, 21% of them detected only once. The ten largest clones capture around 49% of the sample.

The treatment or condition tag for this specimen amounts to: approximately nine-day PBMC culture with coronavirus spike peptide pools or control peptides (ViraFEST assay). The ViraFEST assay, used in the study, expanded antigen-specific T cells with peptide pools and then identified the expanded clonotypes through TCR sequencing. The convalescent patients' positive SARS-CoV-2 PCR tests fell between March and December 2020, which was before the Alpha, Beta and Delta variants emerged in the United States. Roughly 2 million PBMCs per well were cultured in IMDM with 5% human AB serum and 8.5 to 10 IU/ml IL-2, plus 10 ug/ml peptide pools. Half of the culture medium was replaced with fresh IL-2-containing medium on days 3 and 7. After 10 days of culture, CD4+ T cells were isolated by negative selection with the EasySep CD4+ T cell isolation kit. Ficoll-Paque Plus gradient centrifugation was used to isolate PBMCs from whole blood, and the isolated PBMCs were then either used fresh or cryopreserved at -140C. Triplicate wells were generally used for each culture condition.

This clonotype occurred a few times. What antigen it recognizes has not been identified. Base-call qualities are not available, and no considerably larger clone is one nucleotide away. The TCR sequence derives from a human donor who had recovered from COVID-19. The chain is made from TRBV28 and TRBJ1-1; tentative D gene TRBD1, with 5 bases matching. Sequencing used CD4+ T cells from blood, cultured in vitro, obtained after SARS-CoV-2 vaccination. In nucleotides, the sequence is TGTGCCAGCAGTCCAGGGAGACCCGAAGCTTTCTTT. It encodes CASSPGRPEAFF.